The present T cell receptor beta chain was sequenced within a study of cytomegalovirus exposure and HLA in healthy donors. The study's findings and limits: It was found in a later analysis that first-cohort TCR clusters tended to co-occur in the 120 validation repertoires.

Clones were sequenced by immunoSEQ multiplex PCR, and TCRdb holds only the in-frame ones, with some missing. The repertoire includes 200,000 or so clones, around 87% of them detected once, and 1.5% to 2.5% sits in the top ten. In this sample, this clone turned up once. Its antigen remains unknown. The sequence was collected from a woman aged 18-30 years in good health and CMV-seropositive. Sequences were obtained from PBMCs.

DNA of the CDR3: TGCGCCAGCAGCTGGGACACCTACGAGCAGTACTTC. Its protein product is CASSWDTYEQYF. The chain has TRBV5-1 and TRBJ2-7; D is perhaps TRBD1 (6 bases). CDR1 is SGHRS, CDR2 YFSETQ, per germline. Trimming left V 3 bases short and J 2 bases short, with 6 bases between. CDR3 size: 12 residues. The entire variable domain, with the rest obtained from reference TRBV5-1 and TRBJ2-7, is as follows: KAGVTQTPRYLIKTRGQQVTLSCSPISGHRSVSWYQQTPGQGLQFLFEYFSETQRNKGNFPGRFSGRQFSNSRSEMNVSTLELGDSALYLCASSWDTYEQYFGPGTRLTVT.